This T cell receptor (beta chain) is from a study of T cells in Graves' hyperthyroidism and ophthalmopathy. The CDR3 is 15 amino acids. Germline CDR1 SGHTA, CDR2 FQGNSA. V lost 4 bases, J lost 12 bases, and 15 bases stayed unmatched. The CDR3 regions of TCR beta were amplified from RNA transcripts. A set of HTBI primers served as the primers for a first-round RT-PCR of the TCR CDR3. TCRdb reprocessed the multiplex PCR reads with MiXCR, giving one entry per CDR3 protein. Of a few hundred thousand distinct CDR3 sequences listed, around 50% are singletons. Study-level results: The majority of expanded thyroid clonotypes above 0.001 also appeared in blood. Progression to ophthalmopathy was predicted a median of roughly 6.8 months early.

Diagnosis rested on symptoms, serum thyroxine and TRAb, thyroid ultrasound, and orbital computed tomography. Notes on this clonotype: Its specificity is not known.

The receptor was derived from an adult woman with Graves' disease, either hyperthyroidism or ophthalmopathy (not recorded which). This chain uses TRBV7-2 with TRBJ1-2; the match to TRBD1 covers 9 bases. Sequenced input: peripheral blood or thyroid tissue (not recorded which). CDR3 region: CASSSRRQGEKVDTF. The DNA for the CDR3 is TGTGCCAGCAGCTCGCGCCGACAGGGGGAAAAAGTGGACACCTTC.